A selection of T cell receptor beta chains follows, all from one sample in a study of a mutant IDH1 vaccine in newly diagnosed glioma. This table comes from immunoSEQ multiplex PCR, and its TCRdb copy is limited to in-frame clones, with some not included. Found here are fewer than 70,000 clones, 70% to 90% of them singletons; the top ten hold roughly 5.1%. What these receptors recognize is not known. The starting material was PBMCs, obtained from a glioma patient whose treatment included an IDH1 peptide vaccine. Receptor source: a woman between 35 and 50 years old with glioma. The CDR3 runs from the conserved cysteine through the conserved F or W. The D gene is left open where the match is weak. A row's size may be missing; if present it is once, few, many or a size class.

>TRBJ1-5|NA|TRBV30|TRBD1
CAWGTGGNQPQHF
TGTGCCTGGGGGACAGGGGGCAATCAGCCCCAGCATTTT
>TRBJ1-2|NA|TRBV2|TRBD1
CASKPGQGYGYTF
TGTGCCAGCAAACCAGGACAGGGCTATGGCTACACCTTC
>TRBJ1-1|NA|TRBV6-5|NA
CASSYEGGGVNTEAFF
TGTGCCAGCAGTTACGAGGGGGGTGGTGTGAACACTGAAGCTTTCTTT
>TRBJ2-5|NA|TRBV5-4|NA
CASSLVGETQYF
TGTGCCAGCAGCTTGGTGGGTGAGACCCAGTACTTC
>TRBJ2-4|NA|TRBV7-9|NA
CASSPDGGRDIQYF
TGTGCCAGCAGCCCGGATGGGGGCCGGGACATTCAGTACTTC
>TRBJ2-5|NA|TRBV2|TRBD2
CASSLGAGGRQETQYF
TGTGCCAGCAGTTTAGGAGCGGGAGGAAGGCAAGAGACCCAGTACTTC
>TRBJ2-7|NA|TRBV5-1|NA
CASSLAASYEQYF
TGCGCCAGCAGCTTGGCCGCGTCCTACGAGCAGTACTTC
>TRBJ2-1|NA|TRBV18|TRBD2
CASSPTSGGANEQFF
TGTGCCAGCTCACCCACCAGCGGGGGGGCTAATGAGCAGTTCTTC
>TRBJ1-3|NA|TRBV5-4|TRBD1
CASSSGGYGNTIYF
TGTGCCAGCAGCTCAGGGGGGTATGGAAACACCATATATTTT
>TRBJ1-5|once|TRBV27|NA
CASSLGGVEPQHF
TGTGCCAGCAGTTTAGGTGGGGTTGAGCCCCAGCATTTT
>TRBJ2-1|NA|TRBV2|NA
CASSWTVSYNEQFF
TGTGCCAGCTCCTGGACAGTGTCCTACAATGAGCAGTTCTTC
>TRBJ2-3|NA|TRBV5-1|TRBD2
CASSFPWSGGASTDTQYF
TGCGCCAGCAGCTTCCCGTGGAGCGGGGGAGCTAGCACAGATACGCAGTATTTT
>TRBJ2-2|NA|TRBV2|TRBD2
CASRLGGSGELFF
TGTGCCAGCAGGTTGGGGGGGTCGGGGGAGCTGTTTTTT
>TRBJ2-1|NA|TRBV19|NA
CASSRSWGSIPTAYNEQFF
TGTGCCAGTAGTCGGTCGTGGGGTTCGATCCCCACGGCCTACAATGAGCAGTTCTTC
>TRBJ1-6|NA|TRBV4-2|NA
CASSQEVTNSPLHF
TGTGCCAGCAGCCAAGAAGTGACCAATTCACCCCTCCACTTT
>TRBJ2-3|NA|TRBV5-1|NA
CASSTGLGGDTQYF
TGCGCCAGCAGCACCGGACTAGGGGGAGATACGCAGTATTTT
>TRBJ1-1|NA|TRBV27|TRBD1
CASSWGQGRRNTEAFF
TGTGCCAGCAGTTGGGGACAGGGGAGAAGGAACACTGAAGCTTTCTTT
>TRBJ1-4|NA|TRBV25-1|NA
CASSEPGSREKLFF
TGTGCCAGCAGTGAGCCAGGGTCGAGGGAAAAACTGTTTTTT
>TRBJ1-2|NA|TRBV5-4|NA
CASSFRTQVPSGYTF
TGTGCCAGCAGCTTCAGGACACAGGTCCCTTCTGGCTACACCTTC
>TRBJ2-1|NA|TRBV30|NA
CAWGTLHNEQFF
TGTGCCTGGGGGACACTTCACAATGAGCAGTTCTTC
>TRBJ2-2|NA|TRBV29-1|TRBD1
CSALTGVNTGELFF
TGCAGCGCTCTGACAGGGGTGAACACCGGGGAGCTGTTTTTT
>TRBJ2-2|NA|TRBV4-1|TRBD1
CASSQVIPPAGGYRTGELFF
TGCGCCAGCAGCCAAGTTATCCCCCCCGCAGGGGGCTATCGGACCGGGGAGCTGTTTTTT
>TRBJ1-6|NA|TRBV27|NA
CASRTGTNNSPLHF
TGTGCCAGCAGGACAGGAACGAATAATTCACCCCTCCACTTT
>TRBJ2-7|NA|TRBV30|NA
CAWSVFGYEQYF
TGTGCCTGGAGTGTATTCGGCTACGAGCAGTACTTC
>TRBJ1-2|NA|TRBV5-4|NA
CASSLAGGGRAYGYTF
TGTGCCAGCAGCTTGGCCGGAGGGGGGCGGGCCTATGGCTACACCTTC
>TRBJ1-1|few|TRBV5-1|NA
CASSRDIGTEAFF
TGCGCCAGCAGCCGAGACATCGGCACTGAAGCTTTCTTT
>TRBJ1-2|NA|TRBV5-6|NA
CASSGQKTGYTF
TGTGCCAGCAGCGGACAGAAGACGGGCTACACCTTC
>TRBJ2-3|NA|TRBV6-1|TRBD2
CASSLADSTDTQYF
TGTGCCAGCAGTCTAGCGGACAGCACAGATACGCAGTATTTT
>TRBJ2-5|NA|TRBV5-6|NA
CASSLGTREETQYF
TGTGCCAGCAGCTTGGGGACGAGAGAAGAGACCCAGTACTTC
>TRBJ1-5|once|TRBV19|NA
CASILDINSNQPQHF
TGTGCCAGTATTCTGGACATAAATAGCAATCAGCCCCAGCATTTT
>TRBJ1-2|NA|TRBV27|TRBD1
CASSPLDRGWGGYTF
TGTGCCAGCAGTCCCTTGGACAGGGGCTGGGGTGGCTACACCTTC
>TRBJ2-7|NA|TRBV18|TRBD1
CASSRPGTGVYEQYF
TGTGCCAGCTCACGACCCGGGACAGGGGTCTACGAGCAGTACTTC
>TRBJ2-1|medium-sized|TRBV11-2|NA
CASSLGPRRRTYNEQFF
TGTGCCAGCAGCTTAGGCCCCCGGCGGCGGACCTACAATGAGCAGTTCTTC
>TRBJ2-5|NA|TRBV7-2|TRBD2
CASSLEWRRGGVKTQYF
TGTGCCAGCAGCTTAGAATGGCGGCGGGGGGGGGTAAAGACCCAGTACTTC
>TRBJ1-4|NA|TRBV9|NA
CASSPGVGATNEKLFF
TGTGCCAGCAGCCCTGGGGTCGGAGCAACTAATGAAAAACTGTTTTTT
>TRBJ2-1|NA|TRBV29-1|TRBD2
CSVAIRLAGTYEQFF
TGCAGCGTTGCGATTCGGCTAGCGGGAACCTATGAGCAGTTCTTC
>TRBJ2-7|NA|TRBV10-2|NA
CASRQAGQTGEQYF
TGCGCCAGCAGGCAAGCGGGACAGACGGGGGAGCAGTACTTC